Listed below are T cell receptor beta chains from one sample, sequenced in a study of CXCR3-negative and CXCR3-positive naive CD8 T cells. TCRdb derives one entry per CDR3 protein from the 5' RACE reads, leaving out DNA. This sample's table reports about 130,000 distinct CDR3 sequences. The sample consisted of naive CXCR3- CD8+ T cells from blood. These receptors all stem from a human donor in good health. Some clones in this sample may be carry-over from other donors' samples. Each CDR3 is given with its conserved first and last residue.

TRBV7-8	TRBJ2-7	CASSLGAGDEQYF
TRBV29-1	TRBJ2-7	CSVGPSGYEQYF
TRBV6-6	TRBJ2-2	CASSYSGPISGELFF
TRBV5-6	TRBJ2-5	CASSQSGLQETQYF
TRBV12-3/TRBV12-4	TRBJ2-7	CASSSERGQGPYEQYF
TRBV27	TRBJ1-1	CASRERGMNTEAFF
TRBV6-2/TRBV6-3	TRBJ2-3	CASSYGGDTDTQYF
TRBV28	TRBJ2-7	CASSNPGQGYEQYF
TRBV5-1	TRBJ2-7	CASSWGTGSYEQYF
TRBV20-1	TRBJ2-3	CSARDFAVPPTDTQHF
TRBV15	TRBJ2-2	CATSRDTQRNTGELFF
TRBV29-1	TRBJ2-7	CSVEVWGNSGSNSYEQYF
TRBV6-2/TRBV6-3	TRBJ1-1	CASSETRGNTEAFF
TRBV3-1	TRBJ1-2	CASSQGGQNYGYTF
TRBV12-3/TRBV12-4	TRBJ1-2	CATPTEGGYTF
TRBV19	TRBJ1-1	CASSYDRGDLNTEAFF
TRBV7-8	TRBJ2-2	CVGGIAGELFF
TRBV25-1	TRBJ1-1	CASSEGRAELNTEAFF
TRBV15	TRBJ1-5	CATWDRGQPQHF
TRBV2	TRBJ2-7	CASSELREKSYEQYF
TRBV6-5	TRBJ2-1	CASSYSGDQFF
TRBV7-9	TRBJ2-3	CASSLTDRASGGDTQYF
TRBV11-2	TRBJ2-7	CASSALRTALYEQYF
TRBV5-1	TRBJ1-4	CASSLEEGALDEKLFF
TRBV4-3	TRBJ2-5	CASSQDLGTETQYF
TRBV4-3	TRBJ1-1	CASSQDQGSAFF
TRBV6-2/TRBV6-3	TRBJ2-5	CASTGTETQYF
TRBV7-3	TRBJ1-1	CASSLDGGEAFF
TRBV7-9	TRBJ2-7	CASSQTSEIIYEQYF
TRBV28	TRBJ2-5	CASNRLGTSGSGWETQYF
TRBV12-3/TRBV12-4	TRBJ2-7	CASSGLAEPGEQYF
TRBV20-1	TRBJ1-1	CSARGMNRGANTEAFF
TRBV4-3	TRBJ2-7	CASSQETGVHYEQYF
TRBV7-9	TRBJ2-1	CASSWTGNEQFF
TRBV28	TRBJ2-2	CASSGAGTVPGELFF
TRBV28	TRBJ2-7	CASTTWPQGVSSYEQYF
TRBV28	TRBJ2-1	CASTETGTYNEQFF
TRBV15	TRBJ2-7	CATSRDSFTYEQYF
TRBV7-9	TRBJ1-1	CASSPRDRGSVRAFF
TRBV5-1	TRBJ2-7	CASSSYPGQGYEQYF
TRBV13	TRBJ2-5	CASSTEYQETQYF
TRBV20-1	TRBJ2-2	CSARDWTGELFF
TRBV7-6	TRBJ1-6	CASSMAGEFGSPLHF
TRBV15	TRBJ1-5	CATSRDADRTHQPQHF
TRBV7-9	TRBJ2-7	CASSRTTPDEQYF
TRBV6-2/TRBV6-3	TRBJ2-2	CASRGSNTGELFF
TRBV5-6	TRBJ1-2	CASSPGQGARGYTF
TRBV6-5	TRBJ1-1	CASSQTVNTEAFF
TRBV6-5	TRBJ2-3	CASSSGLAKDTQYF
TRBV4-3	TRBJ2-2	CASSYDRGRGGELFF
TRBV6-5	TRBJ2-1	CASSYGPEAYNEQFF
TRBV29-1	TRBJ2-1	CSVTMSSYNGQFF
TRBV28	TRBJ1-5	CASSLVLDYNQPQHF
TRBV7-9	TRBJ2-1	CASSLKGLAANNEQFF
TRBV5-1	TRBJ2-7	CASSSTSGGVSYEQYF
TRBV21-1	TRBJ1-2	CASSYRSTSPTYGYTF